The source of this T cell receptor (beta chain) is a study of blood T cell repertoires in COVID-19. Across the study: Acute and convalescent COVID-19 samples came from the United States, Italy and Spain.

Study members were between roughly 18 and 90 years old and lived in 20 to 30 US regions. This clone was observed a few times. In the original analysis: Quantification of nucleated cells was approximated via reference gene primer amplification. Sequenced by immunoSEQ multiplex PCR; TCRdb stores in-frame clones only, minus some. V and J calls and clone size are given by that table; D and trimming were obtained from the DNA. The sample lists 200,000 to 250,000 clones, roughly 85% occurring once. This CDR3 comprises 13 residues. V gave up 3 bases and J gave up 6 bases, with 12 bases separating them. The germline V gene encodes CDR1 KGHSH and CDR2 LQKENI.

Sequenced material: PBMCs or T cells enriched from blood (not recorded which). The chain uses TRBV18 and TRBJ2-7, with a possible D match to TRBD2 (5 bases). This clonotype was sampled from a woman between 45 and 65 years old with acute COVID-19. CDR3 sequence: CASSPVGVGEQYF. The CDR3 region has the DNA TGTGCCAGCTCACCGGTCGGGGTGGGCGAGCAGTACTTC. Based on the CDR3 plus reference TRBV18 and TRBJ2-7, the full variable domain is NAGVMQNPRHLVRRRGQEARLRCSPMKGHSHVYWYRQLPEEGLKFMVYLQKENIIDESGMPKERFSAEFPKEGPSILRIQQVVRGDSAAYFCASSPVGVGEQYFGPGTRLTVT.